These 13 T cell receptor beta chains share one sample of origin, sequenced in a study of neoadjuvant anti-PD-1 for oral cavity cancer. Profiling relied on immunoSEQ multiplex PCR, and the TCRdb table lists in-frame clones only, not all of them. This sample yields 72,000 or so clones, of which around four fifths are seen a single time; approximately 3.6% belongs to the top ten. The sequences come from PBMCs, collected before nivolumab (anti-PD-1) treatment. The receptors stem from a person aged 40 to 85 with oral cavity squamous cell carcinoma.

V gene TRBV10-3 combines with J gene TRBJ2-7, with no clear D. CDR3 size: 11 residues. V gave up 1 base and J gave up 4 bases, with 2 bases separating them. The germline gives CDR1 ENHRY, CDR2 SYGVKD. CDR3 protein: CAISELYEQYF. CDR3 bases: TGTGCCATCAGTGAGTTGTACGAGCAGTACTTC.

This chain uses TRBV5-1 with TRBJ1-1; D unclear. This CDR3 spans 13 amino acids. V shed 4 bases and J shed 4 bases, with 11 bases lying between them. CDR1 and CDR2 (germline): SGHRS, YFSETQ. The CDR3 is CASSVGFSTEAFF. CDR3 nucleotide sequence: TGCGCCAGCAGCGTCGGCTTCAGCACTGAAGCTTTCTTT.

The chain carries TRBV6-5 and TRBJ2-7; a weak D match, TRBD2 (6 bases). V was trimmed by 0 bases and J by 3 bases, leaving 15 bases between them. CDR1 and CDR2 (germline): MNHEY, SVGAGI. The CDR3 runs to 16 residues. CDR3 nucleotides: TGTGCCAGCAGTTACTCCCTCAAACTAGCCCTCTACGAGCAGTACTTC. It translates to CASSYSLKLALYEQYF.

The chain has TRBV19 and TRBJ2-7; tentatively, D is TRBD1 or TRBD2 (6 bases each). The CDR3 loop spans 14 amino acids. Germline V CDR1 and CDR2: LNHDA, SQIVND (reference sequence). V lost 4 bases and J lost 6, with 16 bases in between. CDR3 residues: CASSKVLGGLEQYF. The CDR3 DNA follows: TGTGCCAGTAGTAAGGTGCTCGGGGGCCTCGAGCAGTACTTC.

The CDR3 nucleotides are TGCGCCAGCAGCCGACTACTAGCGGGGGTCCCCACAGATACGCAGTATTTT. It specifies CASSRLLAGVPTDTQYF. The chain is built from TRBV4-1 and TRBJ2-3, with TRBD2 matching 11 bases. The CDR3 covers 17 residues. Germline trimming cut 4 bases from V and 2 bases from J; bases unmatched to any gene: 8. CDR1 and CDR2 (germline): MGHRA, YSYEKL.

The CDR3 protein is CASSPSRTVLESQHF. For the CDR3, the DNA is TGTGCCAGCAGTCCCAGTAGGACAGTTCTCGAGTCCCAGCATTTT. This chain joins TRBV28 and TRBJ1-5, with D maybe TRBD1 (6 bases). CDR3 length: 15 residues. Germline V gives CDR1 MDHEN, CDR2 SYDVKM. The V and J ends lost 5 bases and 11 bases respectively, with 22 bases between them.

V gene TRBV15 combines with J gene TRBJ2-3, with D possibly being TRBD2 (5 bases). Deletions cut 1 base from V and 1 base from J, with 6 bases between. Germline loops: CDR1 LNHNV, CDR2 YYDKDF (reference sequence). The CDR3 loop spans 14 amino acids. CDR3 loop: CATSRVGGTDTQYF. The CDR3 DNA reads TGTGCCACCAGCAGAGTGGGAGGCACAGATACGCAGTATTTT.

The chain recombines TRBV5-6 with TRBJ1-5; 7 bases agree with TRBD1. The CDR3 is made up of 13 amino acids. V shed 4 bases and J 9 bases; nucleotides not matched to a gene: 7. The germline V gene encodes CDR1 SGHDT and CDR2 YYEEEE. The CDR3 coding sequence is TGTGCCAGCAGCAGGGGGCCCCAGGGGCCCCAGCATTTT. This gives the protein CASSRGPQGPQHF.

The V and J genes are TRBV7-6 and TRBJ1-5; no clear D gene. The CDR3 is 14 residues long. Germline V gives CDR1 SGHVS, CDR2 FNYEAQ. Trimming removed 5 bases from V and 2 bases from J, with 10 bases in between. Written as DNA, the CDR3 is TGTGCCAGCAGCCCCTTCCAGGGCAATCAGCCCCAGCATTTT. It is translated as CASSPFQGNQPQHF.

This chain uses TRBV27 with TRBJ2-3, with TRBD2 matching over 9 bases. The CDR3 extends over 16 amino acids. The junction had 13 bases not matched to a gene; V was cut back by 6 bases and J by 6 bases. Germline V lookup: CDR1 MNHEY, CDR2 SMNVEV (reference sequence). The CDR3 loop is CASRDAGGPVTDTQYF. CDR3 coding DNA: TGTGCCAGCAGGGACGCGGGAGGGCCTGTCACTGATACGCAGTATTTT.

The chain has TRBV7-9 and TRBJ1-2; D is uncertain. The V gene's germline CDR1 is SEHNR and CDR2 FQNEAQ (reference sequence). V was clipped by 4 bases and J by 4 bases, with 13 bases between them. The CDR3 covers 14 residues. The CDR3 DNA is TGTGCCAGCAGCTCAAGACGCTCGCCCTATGGCTACACCTTC. Translating it yields CASSSRRSPYGYTF. The variable domain in full, with the rest retrieved from reference TRBV7-9 and TRBJ1-2, is DTGVSQNPRHKITKRGQNVTFRCDPISEHNRLYWYRQTLGQGPEFLTYFQNEAQLEKSRLLSDRFSAERPKGSFSTLEIQRTEQGDSAMYLCASSSRRSPYGYTFGSGTRLTVV.

The V and J genes are TRBV30 and TRBJ1-5; D is undetermined. CDR3 size: 14 residues. CDR1 and CDR2 from the germline V gene are GTSNPN and SVGIG (reference sequence). The germline V and J ends were trimmed by 0 bases and 0 bases, with 6 bases remaining between them. The DNA for the CDR3 is TGTGCCTGGAGTGTAGGTACTAGCAATCAGCCCCAGCATTTT. This encodes CAWSVGTSNQPQHF.

The chain combines TRBV27 with TRBJ2-7; D uncertain. CDR1 is MNHEY, CDR2 SMNVEV, per germline (reference sequence). Trimming took off 1 base at V and 4 bases at J, with 8 bases between the two ends. The CDR3 loop spans 13 amino acids. The CDR3 here is CASSLFGPYEQYF. CDR3 DNA sequence: TGTGCCAGCAGTTTATTTGGGCCGTACGAGCAGTACTTC.